This T cell receptor beta chain was observed in a study of shared clonotypes between healthy human individuals (dated by TCRdb to about 2020). A note on the overall study: The cohort comprised a couple of women and a few men aged 18 to 49 years. To estimate repertoire size and how much clonotype sharing occurs between individuals, the study deeply sequenced the blood TCR repertoires of five healthy adults. Per donor, leukapheresis produced somewhere between about 0.9 and 10 billion PBMCs. For each donor, CD4 naive and CD4 memory were each given three plates, CD8 naive was given two plates, and CD8 memory was given one plate. Different laboratories and diverse techniques were used to prepare libraries and sequence TCR repertoires, to increase sequencing depth and limit assay-specific biases.

Results and caveats for the whole study, not just this receptor: Estimated clonotype richness was generally larger for naive than for memory subsets. Sharing across a handful of donors was observed for around 5% of naive CD4, about 4% of naive CD8, about 2.5% of memory CD4, and roughly 0.4% of memory CD8 clonotypes. Rarefaction of sorted-subset datasets indicated incomplete sequencing despite the large sequencing depth. Based on pairwise subsampling, the degree of clonotype sharing among donors was expected to be affected by sequencing depth. Sampling was restricted to blood, and TCR repertoires in tissue are likely to differ from TCR repertoires in blood. Higher generation probabilities were observed for clonotypes shared by all four sorted-subset donors than for non-shared clonotypes. Because the study included only a small number of donors, the genetic and exposure-history diversity represented was limited.

TCR CDR3 regions were amplified from genomic DNA by multiplex PCR using the deep immunoSEQ assay. Extracted genomic DNA from each cell subset was distributed evenly across all wells of several immunoSEQ 96-well plates, and each plate was treated as a replicate. For sorted subsets, roughly 200 ng genomic DNA, equal to approximately 30,000 T cell genomes, was loaded into each replicate PCR. The purified libraries were quantified using a Qubit 3.0 fluorometer, sized with a Bioanalyzer 2100, and then quantified again using the KAPA Library Quantification kit. Every immunoSEQ 96-well plate was sequenced on a separate single-read 150-cycle Illumina NextSeq 550 flow cell. The original methods were these. Because the immunoSEQ output included only junctional sequences and no quality scores, the filtering could not be the same as the filtering used for full-length reads. To assign V/J genes and CDR3, sequences were annotated against IMGT germline references using PyIR, a Python wrapper for IgBLAST v1.9. Reads with weak V/J assignments (E-value above 1e-6), missing CDR3, stop codons, out-of-frame junctions, or ambiguous translated residues were removed. V3J clonotypes were defined by identical inferred V gene, J gene, and CDR3 amino acid sequence. Percentage overlap between repertoires was calculated by dividing the number of shared unique clonotypes by the size of the smaller repertoire. Richness of each repertoire was evaluated using RTK rarefaction, the Chao1 estimator, and Recon v2.1 estimates of unobserved clonotypes. Generation probabilities were computed with OLGA for all TCRbeta clonotypes obtained by the gDNA method from a handful of donors. TCRdb mirrors the immuneACCESS table, restricted to in-frame sequences. Some clones are absent from its copies; in checked studies, under half trace to an unresolved V gene, and the reason for the others is unknown. V and J calls plus clone size are reproduced from that table; the DNA served to infer D and trimming. The sample table holds approximately 740,000 clones, of which 80% to 95% were seen once. The top ten clones comprise approximately 25% of the sample.

CD8 naive samples were obtained by positive selection for CCR7 among CD45RO-negative cells, yielding a CD45RA+CCR7+ population from which TemRA cells were excluded. The donors were healthy, HIV-negative adults with no recently reported acute infections or vaccinations. Every donor was a Caucasian adult residing in Nashville, Tennessee, USA. After blood collection by leukapheresis, PBMCs were isolated using Ficoll-Histopaque density gradient centrifugation and then cryopreserved in the vapor phase of liquid nitrogen. Analytical flow cytometry was used to check the purity and quantity of each magnetically sorted T cell population. From each sorted fraction, genomic DNA was isolated and quantified by UV absorbance on a Nanodrop 2000c. CDR3 length: 15 amino acids, cysteine to phenylalanine. The retained sequence is limited to the CDR3, 45 bases, with the frame set at the first base. CDR1 LGHNA and CDR2 YSLEER are derived from the germline V gene. The junction shows trimming of 6 bases on V and 4 bases on J, and the gene matches do not reach 7 bases of it.

A remark on this clone: There is no known antigen for this receptor. Base qualities are not at hand, and no much larger clone is one base apart.

The clonotype comes from a man aged 25-45 years in good health. Sequencing was carried out using naive CD8+ T cells sorted from blood. In light of the paper, this sample's cell subset or site label describes: CD45RA+CCR7+. The V and J genes are TRBV4-3 and TRBJ2-1; TRBD1 lines up with 9 middle nucleotides. Here the CDR3 is given as CASSKDRGEYNEQFF. The bases are TGCGCCAGCAGTAAAGACAGGGGGGAATACAATGAGCAGTTCTTC.